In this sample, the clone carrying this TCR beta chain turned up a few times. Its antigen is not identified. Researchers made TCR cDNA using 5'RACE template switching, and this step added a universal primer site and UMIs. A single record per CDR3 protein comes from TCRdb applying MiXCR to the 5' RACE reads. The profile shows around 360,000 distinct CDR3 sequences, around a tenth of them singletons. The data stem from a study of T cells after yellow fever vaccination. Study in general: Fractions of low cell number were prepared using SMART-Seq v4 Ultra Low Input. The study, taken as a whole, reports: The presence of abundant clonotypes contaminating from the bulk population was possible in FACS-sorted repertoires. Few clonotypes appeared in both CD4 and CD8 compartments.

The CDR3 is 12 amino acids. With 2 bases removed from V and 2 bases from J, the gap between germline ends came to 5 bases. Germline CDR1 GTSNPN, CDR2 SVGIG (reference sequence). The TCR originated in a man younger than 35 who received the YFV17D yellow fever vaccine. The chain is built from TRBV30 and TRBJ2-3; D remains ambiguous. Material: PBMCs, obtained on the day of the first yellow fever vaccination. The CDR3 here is CAWSKITDTQYF. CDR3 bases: TGTGCCTGGAGTAAGATCACAGATACGCAGTATTTT.